The present TCR beta chain was sequenced within a study of blood T cell repertoires in COVID-19. This CDR3 is built from 14 residues. The germline V gene encodes CDR1 LNHDA and CDR2 SQIVND (reference sequence). Losses at the gene ends were 2 bases for V and 7 bases for J; bases not matched to a gene: 5. The method was immunoSEQ multiplex PCR; TCRdb's version includes in-frame clones alone and lacks a portion of them. Of 85,000 to 100,000 clones listed, 60% to 85% are singletons. The clonotype was recovered from a man in his fifties who had recovered from COVID-19. The sequenced sample consisted of peripheral blood. The V call is TRBV19, the J call TRBJ1-1, with TRBD1 identical over 9 bases. CDR3 amino acids: CASSIKGTGSEAFF. The DNA for the CDR3 is TGTGCCAGTAGTATAAAGGGGACAGGGAGTGAAGCTTTCTTT. Based on the CDR3 plus reference TRBV19 and TRBJ1-1, the full variable domain is DGGITQSPKYLFRKEGQNVTLSCEQNLNHDAMYWYRQDPGQGLRLIYYSQIVNDFQKGDIAEGYSVSREKKESFPLTVTSAQKNPTAFYLCASSIKGTGSEAFFGQGTRLTVV.